A selection of T cell receptor beta chains follows, all from one sample in a study of early T cells in non-severe SARS-CoV-2 infection. Using its own MiXCR run on the 5' RACE reads, TCRdb lists one record per CDR3 protein. The sample yields tens of thousands of distinct CDR3 sequences, 4.7% seen once. Sequencing used whole blood. The origin of the receptors is an adult who was a healthcare worker with PCR-confirmed SARS-CoV-2 infection or an uninfected control (not recorded which). Both conserved end residues are trimmed from each CDR3. Fields, in order: CDR3 length, clone size, J gene, V gene, CDR3 protein. A clone size is listed for some rows: how often the clone was seen (once, few, many), or a class if it is expanded.

cdr3_length: 12; clone_size: .; j_call: TRBJ1-1; v_call: TRBV12-3/TRBV12-4; cdr3_aa: ASSLQGASTEAF
cdr3_length: 14; clone_size: many; j_call: TRBJ1-2; v_call: TRBV6-6; cdr3_aa: ASRSDRGQRNYGYT
cdr3_length: 13; clone_size: many; j_call: TRBJ1-4; v_call: TRBV6-5; cdr3_aa: ASSYSWKANEKLF
cdr3_length: 12; clone_size: .; j_call: TRBJ1-3; v_call: TRBV24-1; cdr3_aa: VTRPAGEGNTIY
cdr3_length: 12; clone_size: many; j_call: TRBJ2-5; v_call: TRBV10-3; cdr3_aa: AISDRGAEETQY
cdr3_length: 12; clone_size: many; j_call: TRBJ2-7; v_call: TRBV29-1; cdr3_aa: SVVSGQGGYEQY
cdr3_length: 13; clone_size: .; j_call: TRBJ1-2; v_call: TRBV6-2/TRBV6-3; cdr3_aa: ASSYPTGNHYGYT
cdr3_length: 11; clone_size: few; j_call: TRBJ1-2; v_call: TRBV19; cdr3_aa: ASRLGRNYGYT
cdr3_length: 12; clone_size: many; j_call: TRBJ1-1; v_call: TRBV7-9; cdr3_aa: ASSRQGGNTEAF
cdr3_length: 11; clone_size: many; j_call: TRBJ2-5; v_call: TRBV20-1; cdr3_aa: SAPRGVQETQY
cdr3_length: 12; clone_size: few; j_call: TRBJ1-4; v_call: TRBV25-1; cdr3_aa: ASTPGQRNEKLF
cdr3_length: 12; clone_size: many; j_call: TRBJ2-7; v_call: TRBV7-9; cdr3_aa: ASSSSGTGNEQY
cdr3_length: 12; clone_size: many; j_call: TRBJ1-2; v_call: TRBV18; cdr3_aa: ASSPSGGAAGYT
cdr3_length: 12; clone_size: .; j_call: TRBJ1-2; v_call: TRBV5-1; cdr3_aa: ASSWGDREGGYT
cdr3_length: 14; clone_size: few; j_call: TRBJ2-3; v_call: TRBV6-2/TRBV6-3; cdr3_aa: ASRPPGTGSTDTQY
cdr3_length: 14; clone_size: many; j_call: TRBJ2-1; v_call: TRBV20-1; cdr3_aa: SARDSRGGFYNEQF
cdr3_length: 14; clone_size: .; j_call: TRBJ2-2; v_call: TRBV3-1; cdr3_aa: ASSQITLRGPGELF
cdr3_length: 11; clone_size: many; j_call: TRBJ2-5; v_call: TRBV6-2/TRBV6-3; cdr3_aa: ASSSLAWETQY
cdr3_length: 11; clone_size: few; j_call: TRBJ1-6; v_call: TRBV20-1; cdr3_aa: SARGTGTSPLH
cdr3_length: 11; clone_size: few; j_call: TRBJ1-1; v_call: TRBV19; cdr3_aa: ASSIDSNTEAF
cdr3_length: 13; clone_size: .; j_call: TRBJ2-5; v_call: TRBV7-9; cdr3_aa: ASSTLDSPLETQY
cdr3_length: 11; clone_size: few; j_call: TRBJ2-7; v_call: TRBV19; cdr3_aa: ASSFPTGREQY
cdr3_length: 15; clone_size: many; j_call: TRBJ2-2; v_call: TRBV24-1; cdr3_aa: ATSDQGRTVGAGELF
cdr3_length: 10; clone_size: .; j_call: TRBJ2-5; v_call: TRBV6-6; cdr3_aa: ASSGTGETQY
cdr3_length: 11; clone_size: medium-sized; j_call: TRBJ2-2; v_call: TRBV7-9; cdr3_aa: ASSYENTGELF
cdr3_length: 12; clone_size: .; j_call: TRBJ2-1; v_call: TRBV7-6; cdr3_aa: ASSFSGGNNEQF
cdr3_length: 13; clone_size: .; j_call: TRBJ2-1; v_call: TRBV7-2; cdr3_aa: ASSLDSGGPNEQF
cdr3_length: 13; clone_size: many; j_call: TRBJ2-7; v_call: TRBV7-2; cdr3_aa: ASSPRQGFIYEQY
cdr3_length: 14; clone_size: .; j_call: TRBJ2-4; v_call: TRBV14; cdr3_aa: ASSRAGGLAKNIQY
cdr3_length: 13; clone_size: .; j_call: TRBJ2-3; v_call: TRBV10-3; cdr3_aa: AISVGRGGTDTQY
cdr3_length: 12; clone_size: many; j_call: TRBJ2-5; v_call: TRBV12-3/TRBV12-4; cdr3_aa: ASSPLQGVGTQY
cdr3_length: 11; clone_size: many; j_call: TRBJ2-1; v_call: TRBV11-3; cdr3_aa: ASSKGGRSEQF
cdr3_length: 13; clone_size: many; j_call: TRBJ2-3; v_call: TRBV12-3/TRBV12-4; cdr3_aa: ASSLSSGGTDTQY
cdr3_length: 12; clone_size: medium-sized; j_call: TRBJ2-3; v_call: TRBV2; cdr3_aa: ASSQRGPTDTQY
cdr3_length: 10; clone_size: many; j_call: TRBJ2-3; v_call: TRBV24-1; cdr3_aa: ATSEAAVTQY
cdr3_length: 13; clone_size: .; j_call: TRBJ2-1; v_call: TRBV30; cdr3_aa: AWSSTGGAYNEQF
cdr3_length: 11; clone_size: .; j_call: TRBJ2-2; v_call: TRBV6-6; cdr3_aa: ASSPPGAGELF
cdr3_length: 12; clone_size: .; j_call: TRBJ2-7; v_call: TRBV11-2; cdr3_aa: ASSEPGHPYEQY
cdr3_length: 15; clone_size: many; j_call: TRBJ1-2; v_call: TRBV3-1; cdr3_aa: ASSQVIGDYRNYGYT
cdr3_length: 12; clone_size: many; j_call: TRBJ1-1; v_call: TRBV3-1; cdr3_aa: ASSQGQGGRGAF
cdr3_length: 13; clone_size: .; j_call: TRBJ1-2; v_call: TRBV5-8; cdr3_aa: ASSLAGGNNYGYT
cdr3_length: 9; clone_size: many; j_call: TRBJ2-1; v_call: TRBV20-1; cdr3_aa: SAPPGNEQF
cdr3_length: 12; clone_size: few; j_call: TRBJ2-3; v_call: TRBV29-1; cdr3_aa: SVGTGLSTDTQY
cdr3_length: 15; clone_size: .; j_call: TRBJ1-2; v_call: TRBV19; cdr3_aa: ASSIDLTTGVTYGYT
cdr3_length: 14; clone_size: .; j_call: TRBJ1-2; v_call: TRBV6-1; cdr3_aa: ASSERTGGSPYGYT
cdr3_length: 11; clone_size: many; j_call: TRBJ2-2; v_call: TRBV6-5; cdr3_aa: ASRRGDYGELF
cdr3_length: 11; clone_size: .; j_call: TRBJ1-2; v_call: TRBV3-1; cdr3_aa: ASSSDSNYGYT
cdr3_length: 13; clone_size: many; j_call: TRBJ2-1; v_call: TRBV7-2; cdr3_aa: ASSTRTGGHNEQF
cdr3_length: 11; clone_size: .; j_call: TRBJ2-4; v_call: TRBV7-6; cdr3_aa: ASSPLDVDIQY
cdr3_length: 14; clone_size: many; j_call: TRBJ2-3; v_call: TRBV14; cdr3_aa: ASSQERERPVDTQY
cdr3_length: 11; clone_size: .; j_call: TRBJ1-1; v_call: TRBV18; cdr3_aa: ASKQAMNTEAF
cdr3_length: 14; clone_size: few; j_call: TRBJ1-2; v_call: TRBV7-6; cdr3_aa: ASSPQGGLLSYGYT
cdr3_length: 12; clone_size: many; j_call: TRBJ1-5; v_call: TRBV29-1; cdr3_aa: SATSGRENQPQH
cdr3_length: 13; clone_size: few; j_call: TRBJ2-7; v_call: TRBV7-3; cdr3_aa: ASSFDGTGAYEQY
cdr3_length: 14; clone_size: .; j_call: TRBJ1-6; v_call: TRBV5-1; cdr3_aa: ASSLGLGQGNSPLH
cdr3_length: 14; clone_size: few; j_call: TRBJ1-4; v_call: TRBV20-1; cdr3_aa: SARDLGTGGNEKLF
cdr3_length: 12; clone_size: many; j_call: TRBJ2-7; v_call: TRBV5-4; cdr3_aa: ASSLASGVYEQY
cdr3_length: 12; clone_size: many; j_call: TRBJ2-3; v_call: TRBV7-2; cdr3_aa: ASSPDRATDTQY
cdr3_length: 14; clone_size: .; j_call: TRBJ2-1; v_call: TRBV7-9; cdr3_aa: ASSLAASGGRYEQF